The 30 T cell receptor beta chains below come from one sample, sequenced in a study of T cell responses to AZD1222 COVID-19 vaccine. Measured with immunoSEQ multiplex PCR; TCRdb has only the in-frame clones, and not every one. Of roughly 100,000 clones listed, roughly 80% are singletons. The source was peripheral blood, collected on day 0 of AZD1222 vaccination. The receptors stem from an adult in good health.

The chain uses TRBV19 and TRBJ2-2, with D tentatively TRBD1 or TRBD2 (5 bases each). The germline gives CDR1 LNHDA, CDR2 SQIVND (reference sequence). The CDR3 runs 14 residues. Deletions cut 2 bases from V and 6 bases from J, with 10 bases between. CDR3 in amino acids: CASSIRGDAGELFF. The CDR3 DNA reads as TGTGCCAGTAGTATACGGGGCGACGCCGGGGAGCTGTTTTTT. The whole variable domain, filled in from reference TRBV19 and TRBJ2-2, reads DGGITQSPKYLFRKEGQNVTLSCEQNLNHDAMYWYRQDPGQGLRLIYYSQIVNDFQKGDIAEGYSVSREKKESFPLTVTSAQKNPTAFYLCASSIRGDAGELFFGEGSRLTVL.

This rearrangement joins TRBV7-8 to TRBJ1-1; D is uncertain. Trimming removed 2 bases at V and 0 bases at J, with 7 bases between. Germline CDR1 SGHVS, CDR2 FQNEAQ. CDR3 length: 14 residues. The CDR3 sequence: CASSLKSVNTEAFF. CDR3 nucleotide sequence: TGTGCCAGCAGCTTAAAGTCAGTGAACACTGAAGCTTTCTTT.

This clone was detected many times. This chain links TRBV7-9 with TRBJ1-4; 9 bases align to TRBD1. Germline V gives CDR1 SEHNR, CDR2 FQNEAQ (reference sequence). Germline trimming cut 5 bases from V and 2 bases from J; bases unmatched to any gene: 9. The CDR3 length is 17 residues. CDR3: CASSIGQGRGTNEKLFF. The CDR3 DNA is TGTGCCAGCAGCATCGGACAGGGGCGTGGGACTAATGAAAAACTGTTTTTT.

This clone was seen a single time. The V and J genes are TRBV27 and TRBJ2-7; TRBD1 might be the D (7 bases). Trimming took 5 bases from V and 2 from J, leaving 16 bases between them. Germline lookup yields CDR1 MNHEY and CDR2 SMNVEV (reference sequence). This CDR3 has 15 amino acids. The CDR3 is CASSPRRDRPYEQYF. The CDR3 bases are TGTGCCAGCAGTCCTCGGAGGGACAGACCCTACGAGCAGTACTTC.

The rearrangement links TRBV3-1 (or the pseudogene TRBV3-2) to TRBJ2-1; no clear D gene. Trimming cost V 1 base and J 3 bases, with 4 bases left between them. Per the germline V gene, CDR1 is LGHDT and CDR2 is YNNKEL (reference sequence). CDR3 size: 13 residues. This chain's CDR3 is CASSQVGYNEQFF. The CDR3 coding sequence is TGTGCCAGCAGCCAAGTAGGCTACAATGAGCAGTTCTTC.

This clone was counted once. The chain recombines TRBV21-1 with TRBJ1-6; the table's D call TRBD1 went unverified against the DNA. TRBV21-1 is an annotated pseudogene. The CDR3 runs 16 residues. The CDR3 nucleotides read TGTGCCAGCAGCAGCAGGGAAGGGCGACACGGTTCACCCCTCCACTTT. Protein product: CASSSREGRHGSPLHF.

This clone was recorded a few times. The chain has TRBV20-1 and TRBJ1-1; D is perhaps TRBD1 (6 bases). The CDR3 has 10 residues. V was clipped by 5 bases and J by 8 bases, with 9 bases between them. Germline CDR1 DFQATT, CDR2 SNEGSKA (reference sequence). CDR3 nucleotide sequence: TGCAGTGCTGTAGACAGGGAAGCTTTCTTT. It is translated as CSAVDREAFF.

The chain has TRBV6-2 or TRBV6-3 and TRBJ1-2, with 9 bases lining up with TRBD1. Per germline, CDR1 MNHEY and CDR2 SVGEGT. The CDR3 length is 16 residues. The junction had 10 bases not matched to a gene; V was cut back by 5 bases and J by 3 bases. The CDR3 region is CASSGTGGAIHYGYTF. In DNA form, the CDR3 reads TGTGCCAGCAGTGGAACAGGGGGCGCGATTCACTATGGCTACACCTTC.

The chain joins TRBV7-9 to TRBJ2-5; D possibly corresponds to TRBD1 (6 bases). Germline CDR1 and CDR2: SEHNR and FQNEAQ (reference sequence). The CDR3 sequence is 14 residues long. Trimming removed 3 bases at V and 4 bases at J, with 12 bases between. CDR3 sequence reads: CASSFWGPGETQYF. The CDR3 bases are TGTGCCAGCAGCTTTTGGGGGCCCGGAGAGACCCAGTACTTC. The full variable domain, with the rest looked up from reference TRBV7-9 and TRBJ2-5, is DTGVSQNPRHKITKRGQNVTFRCDPISEHNRLYWYRQTLGQGPEFLTYFQNEAQLEKSRLLSDRFSAERPKGSFSTLEIQRTEQGDSAMYLCASSFWGPGETQYFGPGTRLLVL.

The CDR3 sequence: CASSLYPGGTDTQYF. The CDR3 nucleotides are TGTGCCAGCAGCTTATATCCTGGCGGCACAGATACGCAGTATTTT. V is TRBV11-2 and J is TRBJ2-3; no definite D call. The CDR3 contains 15 residues. V lost 2 bases and J lost 1, with 10 bases in between. CDR1 and CDR2 (germline): SGHAT, FQNNGV.

The chain is built from TRBV5-1 and TRBJ2-3; TRBD2 is a possible D gene (6 bases). V lost 4 bases and J 1 base, leaving 10 bases between the germline ends. Germline V gene lookup returns CDR1 SGHRS and CDR2 YFSETQ. The CDR3 sequence is 14 residues long. CDR3 DNA: TGCGCCAGCAGCGAGCGGGCCGGCACAGATACGCAGTATTTT. Residues: CASSERAGTDTQYF.

This clone was found a few times. V is TRBV27 and J is TRBJ1-5, with a tentative D call TRBD1 (6 bases). Trimming stripped 2 bases from V and 7 bases from J, with 15 bases between. The CDR3 has 15 residues. Germline CDR1 reads MNHEY; CDR2 reads SMNVEV (reference sequence). The CDR3 coding sequence is TGTGCCAGCAGTTTACAACAGGGAAGAGGGCAGCCCCAGCATTTT. Translated: CASSLQQGRGQPQHF.

The CDR3 region is CASSYLGGFSYEQYF. CDR3 DNA sequence: TGTGCCAGCAGTTACTTGGGCGGATTCTCCTACGAGCAGTACTTC. V is TRBV6-2 or TRBV6-3 and J is TRBJ2-7; D is undetermined. V was clipped by 1 base and J by 0 bases, with 10 bases between them. The CDR3 consists of 15 residues. The germline CDR1 and CDR2 sequences are MNHEY and SVGEGT.

This clone was recorded only once. The chain is built from TRBV4-3 and TRBJ1-2, with D unresolved. The CDR3 sequence is 16 residues long. V lost 0 bases, J lost 7 bases, and 18 bases lay in between. Per germline, CDR1 LGHNA and CDR2 YSLEER. The CDR3 sequence: CASSQEARANWAGYTF. In nucleotides, the CDR3 is TGCGCCAGCAGCCAAGAAGCGCGGGCCAATTGGGCTGGCTACACCTTC.

The rearrangement uses TRBV7-8 and TRBJ2-1, with D maybe TRBD1 (5 bases). V was cut by 3 bases and J by 11 bases, with 14 bases left in between. CDR3 length: 13 amino acids. Looked up from germline, CDR1 is SGHVS and CDR2 is FQNEAQ. This CDR3 is CASSLADWGKQFF. The DNA of the CDR3 is TGTGCCAGCAGCTTGGCCGATTGGGGCAAGCAGTTCTTC.

This rearrangement joins TRBV3-1 (or the pseudogene TRBV3-2) to TRBJ2-7; 8 bases are a match to TRBD2. CDR1 is LGHDT and CDR2 is YNNKEL in the germline V gene (reference sequence). The trim removed 1 base at V and 4 bases at J, leaving 9 bases unmatched. This CDR3 spans 16 amino acids. The CDR3 reads CASSQGHAGGYYEQYF. For the CDR3, the DNA is TGTGCCAGCAGCCAAGGTCATGCGGGGGGCTATTACGAGCAGTACTTC.

V is TRBV7-2 and J is TRBJ1-6; D is unclear. The CDR3 has 14 amino acids. Germline V gives CDR1 SGHTA, CDR2 FQGNSA. V lost 0 bases and J 6 bases, leaving 6 bases between the germline ends. This CDR3 reads CASSLAYGNSPLHF. The CDR3 DNA sequence: TGTGCCAGCAGCTTAGCGTATGGTAATTCACCCCTCCACTTT.

The count of this clone is one. V is TRBV18 and J is TRBJ2-3, with D unclear. Trimming took off 0 bases at V and 8 bases at J, with 6 bases between the two ends. There are 12 residues in the CDR3. The germline gives CDR1 KGHSH, CDR2 LQKENI. The CDR3 sequence is CASSPPTGTQYF. The DNA of the CDR3 is TGTGCCAGCTCACCACCTACGGGTACGCAGTATTTT. The full variable domain, completed using reference TRBV18 and TRBJ2-3, is NAGVMQNPRHLVRRRGQEARLRCSPMKGHSHVYWYRQLPEEGLKFMVYLQKENIIDESGMPKERFSAEFPKEGPSILRIQQVVRGDSAAYFCASSPPTGTQYFGPGTRLTVL.

The rearrangement uses TRBV11-2 and TRBJ2-2; TRBD2 is a possible D gene (6 bases). Germline V lookup: CDR1 SGHAT, CDR2 FQNNGV. V lost 4 bases to trimming and J lost 3 bases, with 12 bases between them. The CDR3 covers 15 residues. CDR3 bases: TGTGCCAGCAGCTGGAGCGGGCCCCACACCGGGGAGCTGTTTTTT. It is translated as CASSWSGPHTGELFF.

The gene calls are TRBV4-3 and TRBJ2-3; TRBD2 aligns across 11 bases. CDR3 length: 16 amino acids. The V segment lost 0 bases and the J segment 6 bases; nucleotides outside the gene matches: 5. Germline CDR1 reads LGHNA; CDR2 reads YSLEER. The CDR3 DNA reads TGCGCCAGCAGCCAAGAGGCTAGCGGGGGGCCCGATACGCAGTATTTT. Translated: CASSQEASGGPDTQYF.

The chain couples TRBV7-2 to TRBJ1-2; D may be TRBD1 (5 bases). CDR3 length: 14 amino acids. Germline CDR1 SGHTA, CDR2 FQGNSA. The ends were cut back, 4 bases at V and 7 bases at J, with 16 bases in the middle. CDR3 nucleotide sequence: TGTGCCAGCAGCTCAAGTACTGGGGGGGGTGGCTACACCTTC. This gives the protein CASSSSTGGGGYTF.

The chain is built from TRBV21-1 and TRBJ2-1; the D segment call TRBD1 is taken from the table without a DNA check. TRBV21-1 is labeled a pseudogene. The CDR3 sequence is 15 residues long. CDR3 DNA sequence: TGTGCCAGCAGCCCCGGGACAGGGGTGTGCAATGAGCAGTTCTTC. Its protein is CASSPGTGVCNEQFF.

This CDR3 reads CASSVVGTMDTEAFF. CDR3 nucleotide sequence: TGTGCCAGCAGCGTAGTGGGGACAATGGACACTGAAGCTTTCTTT. The J gene is TRBJ1-1, the V gene TRBV9; weak D call: TRBD1 (6 bases). V was pared by 0 bases and J by 3 bases, with 12 bases between. The CDR3 totals 15 residues. Germline V gene lookup returns CDR1 SGDLS and CDR2 YYNGEE. Using reference TRBV9 and TRBJ1-1 for the parts outside the CDR3, the full variable domain is DSGVTQTPKHLITATGQRVTLRCSPRSGDLSVYWYQQSLDQGLQFLIQYYNGEERAKGNILERFSAQQFPDLHSELNLSSLELGDSALYFCASSVVGTMDTEAFFGQGTRLTVV.

This chain joins TRBV12-3 or TRBV12-4 and TRBJ2-7, with 7 nucleotides matching TRBD1. The J segment lost 12 bases and the V segment lost 6 bases, leaving 11 bases of the junction unmatched. The CDR3 consists of 12 residues. CDR3 sequence (DNA): TGTGCCAGCAGCAAAGACAGGGTGCAGTGGTACTTC. It encodes CASSKDRVQWYF.

This clone is a singleton in its sample. The chain couples TRBV20-1 to TRBJ1-1; D ambiguous. CDR1 and CDR2 (germline): DFQATT, SNEGSKA (reference sequence). The CDR3 is 13 amino acids. The V end lost 3 bases, the J end lost 1 base, and 9 bases lay between the germline ends. CDR3 bases: TGCAGTGCTAGTGACCTGACGAACACTGAAGCTTTCTTT. Protein: CSASDLTNTEAFF.

This chain links TRBV19 with TRBJ1-1; no clear D. Deletions cut 3 bases from V and 5 bases from J, with 16 bases between. Per the germline V gene, CDR1 is LNHDA and CDR2 is SQIVND (reference sequence). The CDR3 runs to 15 residues. CDR3 coding DNA: TGTGCCAGTAGTATCATCCCGACTGGAGTTACTGAAGCTTTCTTT. Residues: CASSIIPTGVTEAFF.

The CDR3 nucleotides read TGTGCCAGCAGCCCCTACACCCCTTGGGACACTGAAGCTTTCTTT. Translating it yields CASSPYTPWDTEAFF. The chain is built from TRBV7-9 and TRBJ1-1; D not resolved. Germline loops: CDR1 SEHNR, CDR2 FQNEAQ (reference sequence). This CDR3 has 15 residues. V lost 5 bases and J lost 3, with 16 bases in between.

The J gene is TRBJ2-1, the V gene TRBV29-1; TRBD2 might be the D (6 bases). Trimming took 2 bases from V and 9 from J, leaving 11 bases between them. The CDR3 runs 12 residues. The germline V gene encodes CDR1 SQVTM and CDR2 ANQGSEA. The CDR3 DNA sequence: TGCAGCGTTGAATGGCCCGGGGGTGAGCAGTTCTTC. It encodes CSVEWPGGEQFF.

The rearrangement uses TRBV5-1 and TRBJ1-2; 9 nucleotides line up with TRBD1. CDR3 length equals 16 residues. Germline trimming cut 4 bases from V and 0 bases from J; bases unmatched to any gene: 7. Looked up from germline, CDR1 is SGHRS and CDR2 is YFSETQ. The CDR3 DNA is TGCGCCAGCAGCCCCGGGACAGGGCCTCCTAACTATGGCTACACCTTC. It codes for CASSPGTGPPNYGYTF.

This clone was seen a few times. V gene TRBV10-3 combines with J gene TRBJ2-3; 8 nucleotides align to TRBD2. The V and J ends lost 3 bases and 2 bases, in that order; junction bases with no gene match: 7. This CDR3 contains 16 residues. CDR1 and CDR2 from the germline V gene are ENHRY and SYGVKD. The CDR3 sequence is CAISEKAGAFTDTQYF. CDR3 nucleotides: TGTGCCATCAGTGAAAAAGCGGGGGCCTTCACAGATACGCAGTATTTT.